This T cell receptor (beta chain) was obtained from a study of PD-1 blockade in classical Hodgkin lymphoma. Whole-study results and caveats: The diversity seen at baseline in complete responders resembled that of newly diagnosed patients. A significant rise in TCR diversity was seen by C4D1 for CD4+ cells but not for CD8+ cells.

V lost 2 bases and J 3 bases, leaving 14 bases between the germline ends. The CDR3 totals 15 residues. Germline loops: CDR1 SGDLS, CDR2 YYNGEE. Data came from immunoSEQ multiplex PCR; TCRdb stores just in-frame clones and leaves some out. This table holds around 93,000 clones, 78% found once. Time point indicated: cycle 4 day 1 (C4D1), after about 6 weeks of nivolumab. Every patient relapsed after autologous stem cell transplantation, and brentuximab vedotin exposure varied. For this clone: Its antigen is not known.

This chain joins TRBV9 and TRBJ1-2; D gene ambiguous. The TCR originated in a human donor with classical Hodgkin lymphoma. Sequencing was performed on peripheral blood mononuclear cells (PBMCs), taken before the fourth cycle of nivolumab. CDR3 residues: CASSVSESFYYGYTF. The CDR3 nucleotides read TGTGCCAGCAGCGTTTCGGAGAGTTTTTACTATGGCTACACCTTC.